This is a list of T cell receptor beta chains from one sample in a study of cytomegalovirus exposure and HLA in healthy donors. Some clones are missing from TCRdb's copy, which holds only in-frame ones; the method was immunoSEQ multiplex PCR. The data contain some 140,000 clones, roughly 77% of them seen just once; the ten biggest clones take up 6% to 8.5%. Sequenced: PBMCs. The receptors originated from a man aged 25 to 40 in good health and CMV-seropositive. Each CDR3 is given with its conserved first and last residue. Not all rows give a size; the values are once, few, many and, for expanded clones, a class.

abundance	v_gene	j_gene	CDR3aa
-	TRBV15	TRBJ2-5	CATSRGVGTREETQYF
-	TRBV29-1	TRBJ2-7	CSARAGGIYEQYF
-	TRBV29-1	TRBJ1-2	CSALGGTDNYGYTF
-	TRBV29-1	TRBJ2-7	CSVEEGDSSYEQYF
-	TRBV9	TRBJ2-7	CASSPAWAGEQYF
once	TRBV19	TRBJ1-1	CASSIGGPAFF
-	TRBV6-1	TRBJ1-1	CASTSEGPRTGKAFF
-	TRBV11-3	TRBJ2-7	CASSQGHPYEQYF
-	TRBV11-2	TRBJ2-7	CASSLQLAQYF
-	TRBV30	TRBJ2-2	CAWTLGASGRSGNTGELFF
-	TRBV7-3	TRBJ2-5	CASSLITRGPSASGGGHGVTQYF
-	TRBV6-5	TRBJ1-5	CASSYGRGSNQPQHF
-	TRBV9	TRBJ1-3	CASSLTGVVSGNTIYF
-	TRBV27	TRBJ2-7	CASSPTSMGGLHEQYF
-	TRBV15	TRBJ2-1	CATSRDLVRVF
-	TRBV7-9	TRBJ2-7	CASSKLPGQGSYEQYF
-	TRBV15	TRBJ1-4	CATSRDRGREKLFF
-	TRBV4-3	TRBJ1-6	CASSQSQGGQGYNSPLHF
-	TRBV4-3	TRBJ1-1	CASSQESRGTEAFF
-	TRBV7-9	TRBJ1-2	CASSLRQYGYTF
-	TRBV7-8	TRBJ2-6	CASSPGSGANVLTF
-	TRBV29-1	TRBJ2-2	CSVGEMVPGELFF
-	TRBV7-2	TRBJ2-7	CASSLTGGSYEQYF
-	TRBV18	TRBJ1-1	CASSPQGGNTEAFF
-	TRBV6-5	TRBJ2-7	CASIHESTYEQYF
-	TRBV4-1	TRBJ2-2	CASSPTGTSGRGNTGELFF
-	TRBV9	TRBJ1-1	CASSVGFARGTEAFF
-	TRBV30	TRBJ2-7	CAWSLGQVYEQYF
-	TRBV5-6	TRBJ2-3	CASSDSGGLDLSTDTQYF
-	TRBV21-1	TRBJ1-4	CASSAVLVGVNDEKLFF
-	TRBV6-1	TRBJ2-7	CASSEWVDRTYEQYF
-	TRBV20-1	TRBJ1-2	CSANVGVGYTF
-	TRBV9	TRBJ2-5	CASSRMSGGAGETQYF
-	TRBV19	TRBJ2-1	CASSILPTRENDNEQFF
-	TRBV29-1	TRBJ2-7	CSVTSGYEQYF
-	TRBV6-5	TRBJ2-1	CASRGLSSYNEQFF
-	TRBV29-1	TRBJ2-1	CSVARDRDEQFF
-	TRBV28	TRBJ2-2	CASSHGGIYTGELFF
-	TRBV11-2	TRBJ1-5	CASSLEPGVNQPQHF
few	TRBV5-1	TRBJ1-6	CATNLGGEDNSPLHF
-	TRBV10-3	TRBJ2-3	CAISESGLAGLTDTQYF
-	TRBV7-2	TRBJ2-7	CASSRTSGGSSYEQYF
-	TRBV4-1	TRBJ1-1	CASSQVGLTGNTEAFF